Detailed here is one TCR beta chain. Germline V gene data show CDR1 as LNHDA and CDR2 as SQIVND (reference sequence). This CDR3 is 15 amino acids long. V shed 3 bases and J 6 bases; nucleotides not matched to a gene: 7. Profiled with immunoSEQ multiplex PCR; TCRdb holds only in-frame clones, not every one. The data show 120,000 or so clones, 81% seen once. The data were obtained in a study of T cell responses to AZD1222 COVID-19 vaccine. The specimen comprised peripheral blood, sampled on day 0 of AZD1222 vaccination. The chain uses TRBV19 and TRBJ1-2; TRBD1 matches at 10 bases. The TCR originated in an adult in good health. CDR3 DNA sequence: TGTGCCAGTAGTATTATCGGGACAGGGGACCATGGCTACACCTTC. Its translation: CASSIIGTGDHGYTF.